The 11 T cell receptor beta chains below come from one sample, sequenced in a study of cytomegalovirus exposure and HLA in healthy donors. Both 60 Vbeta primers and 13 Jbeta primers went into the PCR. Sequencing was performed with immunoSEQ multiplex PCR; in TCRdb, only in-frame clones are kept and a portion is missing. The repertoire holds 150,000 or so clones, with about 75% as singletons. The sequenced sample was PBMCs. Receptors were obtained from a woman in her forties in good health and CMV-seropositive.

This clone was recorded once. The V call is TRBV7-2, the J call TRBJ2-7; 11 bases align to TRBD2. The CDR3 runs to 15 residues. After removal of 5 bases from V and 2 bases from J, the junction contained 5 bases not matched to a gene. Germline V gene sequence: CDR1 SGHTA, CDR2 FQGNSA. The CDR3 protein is CASSQGLAATYEQYF. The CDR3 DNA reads TGTGCCAGCAGCCAGGGACTAGCGGCCACCTACGAGCAGTACTTC.

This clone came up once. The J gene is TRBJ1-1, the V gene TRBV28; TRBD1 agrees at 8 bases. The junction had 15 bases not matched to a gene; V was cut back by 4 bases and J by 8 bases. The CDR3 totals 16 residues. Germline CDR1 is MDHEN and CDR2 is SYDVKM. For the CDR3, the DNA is TGTGCCAGCAGTTCCTCAGGGGGCTCGTATCGAGGGGAAGCTTTCTTT. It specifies CASSSSGGSYRGEAFF.

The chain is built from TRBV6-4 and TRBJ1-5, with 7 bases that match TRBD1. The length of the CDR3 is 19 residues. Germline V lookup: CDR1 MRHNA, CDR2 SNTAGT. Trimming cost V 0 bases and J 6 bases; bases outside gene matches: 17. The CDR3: CASSDSSVEDRDRGQPQHF. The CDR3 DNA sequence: TGTGCCAGCAGTGACTCTTCCGTTGAAGACAGGGATCGGGGTCAGCCCCAGCATTTT.

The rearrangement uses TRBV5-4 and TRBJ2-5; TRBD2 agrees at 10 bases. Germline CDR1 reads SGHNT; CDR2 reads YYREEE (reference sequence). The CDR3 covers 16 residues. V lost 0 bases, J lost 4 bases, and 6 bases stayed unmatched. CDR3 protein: CASSLVSSGSGETQYF. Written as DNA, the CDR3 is TGTGCCAGCAGCTTGGTGTCTAGCGGGAGCGGAGAGACCCAGTACTTC.

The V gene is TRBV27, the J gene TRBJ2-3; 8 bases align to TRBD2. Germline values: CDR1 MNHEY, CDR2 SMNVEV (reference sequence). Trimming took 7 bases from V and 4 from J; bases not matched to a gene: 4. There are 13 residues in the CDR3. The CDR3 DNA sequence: TGTGCCAGCAATGAGCGGGAGTCAGATACGCAGTATTTT. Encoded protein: CASNERESDTQYF.

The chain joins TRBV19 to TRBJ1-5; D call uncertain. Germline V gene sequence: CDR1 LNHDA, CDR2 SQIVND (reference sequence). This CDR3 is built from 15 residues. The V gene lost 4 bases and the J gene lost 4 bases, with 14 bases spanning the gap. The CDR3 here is CASSKEGHRNQPQHF. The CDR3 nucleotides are TGTGCCAGTAGTAAGGAGGGCCATCGTAATCAGCCCCAGCATTTT.

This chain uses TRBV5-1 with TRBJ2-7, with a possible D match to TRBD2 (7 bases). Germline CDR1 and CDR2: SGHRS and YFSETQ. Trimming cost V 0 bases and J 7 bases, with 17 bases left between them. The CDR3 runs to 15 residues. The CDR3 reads CASSLVAGATGEQYF. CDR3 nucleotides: TGCGCCAGCAGCTTGGTCGCGGGGGCAACAGGGGAGCAGTACTTC.

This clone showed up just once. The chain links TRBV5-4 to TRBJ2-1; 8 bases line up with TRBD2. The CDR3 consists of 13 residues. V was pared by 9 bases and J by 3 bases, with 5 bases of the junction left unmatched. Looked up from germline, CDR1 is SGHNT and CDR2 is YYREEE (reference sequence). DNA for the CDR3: TGTGCCATCGGTAGCGGGAACTACAATGAGCAGTTCTTC. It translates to CAIGSGNYNEQFF.

Written as DNA, the CDR3 is TGTGCCAGCAGTCCTGACAGGGTGGGAGGCTACACCTTC. Protein: CASSPDRVGGYTF. The V gene is TRBV2, the J gene TRBJ1-2; 7 bases align to TRBD1. Germline CDR1 SNHLY, CDR2 FYNNEI. The CDR3 spans 13 residues. The V and J ends lost 5 bases and 8 bases, in that order; junction bases with no gene match: 8.

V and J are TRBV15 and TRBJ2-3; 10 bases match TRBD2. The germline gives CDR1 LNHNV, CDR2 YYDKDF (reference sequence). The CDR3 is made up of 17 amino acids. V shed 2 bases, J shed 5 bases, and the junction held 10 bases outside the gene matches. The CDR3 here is CATSRPRTSGLGDTQYF. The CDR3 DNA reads TGTGCCACCAGCAGACCTAGGACTAGCGGCTTGGGAGATACGCAGTATTTT.

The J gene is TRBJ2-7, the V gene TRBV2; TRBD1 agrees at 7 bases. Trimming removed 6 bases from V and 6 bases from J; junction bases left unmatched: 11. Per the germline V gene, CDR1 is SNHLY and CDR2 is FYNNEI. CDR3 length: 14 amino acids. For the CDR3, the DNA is TGTGCCAGCAGCCTGACAGGGAACATCGTCGAGCAGTACTTC. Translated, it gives CASSLTGNIVEQYF.